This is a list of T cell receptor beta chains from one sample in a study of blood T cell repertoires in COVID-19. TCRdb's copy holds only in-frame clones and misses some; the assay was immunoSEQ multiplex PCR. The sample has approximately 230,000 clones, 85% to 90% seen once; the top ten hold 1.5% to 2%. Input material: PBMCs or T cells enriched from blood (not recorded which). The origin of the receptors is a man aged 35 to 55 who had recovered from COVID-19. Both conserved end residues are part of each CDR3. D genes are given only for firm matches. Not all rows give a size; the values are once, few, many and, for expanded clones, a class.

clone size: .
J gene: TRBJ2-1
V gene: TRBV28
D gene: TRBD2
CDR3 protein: CASSSLSIAGDNEQFF
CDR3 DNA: TGTGCCAGCAGTTCCCTGTCGATCGCGGGAGACAATGAGCAGTTCTTC

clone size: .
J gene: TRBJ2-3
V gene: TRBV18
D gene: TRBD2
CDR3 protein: CASSPNSRLADEVDTQYF
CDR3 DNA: TGTGCCAGCTCACCAAACTCCAGACTAGCCGACGAGGTTGATACGCAGTATTTT

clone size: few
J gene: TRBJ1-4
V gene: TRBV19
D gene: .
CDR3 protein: CASRQKDREKLFF
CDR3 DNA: TGTGCCAGTAGACAGAAGGATCGGGAAAAACTGTTTTTT

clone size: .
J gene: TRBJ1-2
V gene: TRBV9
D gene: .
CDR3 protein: CASSVDRRGGYTF
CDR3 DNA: TGTGCCAGCAGCGTAGATCGGCGGGGAGGCTACACCTTC

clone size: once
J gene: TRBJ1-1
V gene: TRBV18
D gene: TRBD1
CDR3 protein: CASSPGTEGTEAFF
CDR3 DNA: TGTGCCAGCTCACCAGGGACAGAGGGAACTGAAGCTTTCTTT

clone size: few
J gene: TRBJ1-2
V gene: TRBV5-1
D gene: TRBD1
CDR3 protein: CASTPFLGQPNYGYTF
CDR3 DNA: TGCGCCAGCACCCCTTTCCTGGGACAGCCTAACTATGGCTACACCTTC

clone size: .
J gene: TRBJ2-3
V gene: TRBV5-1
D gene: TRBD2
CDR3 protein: CASSPILAGSTDTQYF
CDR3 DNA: TGCGCCAGCAGCCCTATCCTAGCGGGATCCACAGATACGCAGTATTTT

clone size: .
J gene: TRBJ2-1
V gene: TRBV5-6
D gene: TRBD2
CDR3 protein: CASSSLGLAGSNEQFF
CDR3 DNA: TGTGCCAGCAGCTCCTTAGGACTAGCGGGAAGCAATGAGCAGTTCTTC

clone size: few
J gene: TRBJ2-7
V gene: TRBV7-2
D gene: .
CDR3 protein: CASSQGLPYSYEQYF
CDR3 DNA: TGTGCCAGCAGCCAGGGACTGCCATACTCCTACGAGCAGTACTTC

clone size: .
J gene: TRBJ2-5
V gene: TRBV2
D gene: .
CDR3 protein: CASSELQVGETQYF
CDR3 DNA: TGTGCCAGCAGTGAACTACAGGTCGGGGAGACCCAGTACTTC

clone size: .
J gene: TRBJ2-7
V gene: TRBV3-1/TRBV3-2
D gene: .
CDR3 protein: CASSQTTGIEQYF
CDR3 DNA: TGTGCCAGCAGCCAAACTACAGGGATCGAGCAGTACTTC

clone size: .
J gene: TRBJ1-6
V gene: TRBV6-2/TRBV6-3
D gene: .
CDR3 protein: CASSDIVSPLHF
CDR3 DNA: TGTGCCAGCAGTGACATAGTTTCACCCCTCCACTTT

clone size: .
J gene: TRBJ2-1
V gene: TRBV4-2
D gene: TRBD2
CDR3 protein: CASTHSAGESYNEQFF
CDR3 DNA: TGTGCCAGCACCCATAGCGCGGGAGAGTCCTACAATGAGCAGTTCTTC

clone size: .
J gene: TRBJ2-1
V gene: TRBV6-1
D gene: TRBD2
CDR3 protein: CASSEELAVLRQFF
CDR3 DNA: TGTGCCAGCAGTGAAGAACTAGCGGTCTTACGGCAGTTCTTC

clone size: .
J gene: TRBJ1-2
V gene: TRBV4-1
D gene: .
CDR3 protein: CASSQGPYIYGYTF
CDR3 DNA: TGCGCCAGCAGCCAAGGTCCCTATATCTATGGCTACACCTTC

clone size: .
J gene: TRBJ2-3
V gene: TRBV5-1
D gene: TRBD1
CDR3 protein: CASSIDRGTDTQYF
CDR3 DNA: TGCGCCAGCAGCATCGACAGGGGCACAGATACGCAGTATTTT

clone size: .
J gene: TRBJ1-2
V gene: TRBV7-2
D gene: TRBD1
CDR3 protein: CASSLAGTVTGHGYTF
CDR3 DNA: TGTGCCAGCAGCTTAGCAGGGACAGTTACTGGGCATGGCTACACCTTC

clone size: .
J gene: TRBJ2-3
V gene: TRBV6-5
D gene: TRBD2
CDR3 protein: CASSLARGGFGDTQYF
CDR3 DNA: TGTGCCAGCAGTTTAGCGCGGGGGGGCTTCGGAGATACGCAGTATTTT

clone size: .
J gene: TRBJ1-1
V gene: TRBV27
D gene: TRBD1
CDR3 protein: CASSRQGADTEAFF
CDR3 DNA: TGTGCCAGCAGTCGACAGGGGGCGGACACTGAAGCTTTCTTT

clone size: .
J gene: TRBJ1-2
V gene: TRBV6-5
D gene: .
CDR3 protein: CATRLTVYGYTF
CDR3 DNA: TGTGCCACTCGACTGACAGTCTATGGCTACACCTTC

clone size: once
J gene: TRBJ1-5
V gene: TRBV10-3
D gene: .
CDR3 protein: CAISESMAEGQPQHF
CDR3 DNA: TGTGCCATCAGTGAGTCGATGGCGGAGGGCCAGCCCCAGCATTTT

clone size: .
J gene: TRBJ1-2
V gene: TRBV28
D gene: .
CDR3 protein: CASSSTGINYGYTF
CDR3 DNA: TGTGCCAGCAGTTCGACAGGTATTAACTATGGCTACACCTTC

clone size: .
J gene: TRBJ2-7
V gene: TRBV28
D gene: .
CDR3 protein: CASRSSVVHEQYF
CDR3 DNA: TGTGCCAGCAGGAGCTCGGTTGTCCACGAGCAGTACTTC

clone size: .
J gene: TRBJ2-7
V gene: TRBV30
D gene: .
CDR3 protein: CAWSEGHSYEQYF
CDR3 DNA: TGTGCCTGGAGTGAGGGACATAGCTACGAGCAGTACTTC

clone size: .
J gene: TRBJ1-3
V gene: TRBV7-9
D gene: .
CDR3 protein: CASSLVRVSGNTIYF
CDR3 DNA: TGTGCCAGCAGCTTAGTGCGGGTCTCTGGAAACACCATATATTTT

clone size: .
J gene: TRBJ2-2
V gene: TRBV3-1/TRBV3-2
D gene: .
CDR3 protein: CASSQEGAVTGELFF
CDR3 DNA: TGTGCCAGCAGCCAAGAGGGGGCCGTCACCGGGGAGCTGTTTTTT

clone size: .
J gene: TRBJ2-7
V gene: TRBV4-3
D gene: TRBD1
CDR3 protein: CASSQDGTVPYEQYF
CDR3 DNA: TGCGCCAGCAGCCAAGACGGGACAGTACCCTACGAGCAGTACTTC

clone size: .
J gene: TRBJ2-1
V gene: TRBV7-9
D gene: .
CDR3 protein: CASSSLGALGFF
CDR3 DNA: TGTGCCAGCAGCTCCCTGGGGGCCCTCGGGTTCTTC

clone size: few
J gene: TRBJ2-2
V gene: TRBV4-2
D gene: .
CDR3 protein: CASSQELTDTGELFF
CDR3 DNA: TGTGCCAGCAGCCAAGAACTGACTGACACCGGGGAGCTGTTTTTT

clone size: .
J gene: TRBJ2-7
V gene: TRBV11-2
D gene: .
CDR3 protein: CASSSDSYEQYF
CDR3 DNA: TGTGCCAGCAGCTCGGACAGCTACGAGCAGTACTTC

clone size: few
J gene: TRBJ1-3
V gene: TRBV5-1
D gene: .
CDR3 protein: CASSLGSSGNTIYF
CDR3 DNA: TGCGCCAGCAGCTTGGGGAGCTCTGGAAACACCATATATTTT

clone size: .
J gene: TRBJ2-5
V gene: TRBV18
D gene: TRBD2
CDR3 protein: CASSPPTGTSGHQETQYF
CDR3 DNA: TGTGCCAGCTCACCACCGACCGGGACTAGCGGCCACCAAGAGACCCAGTACTTC

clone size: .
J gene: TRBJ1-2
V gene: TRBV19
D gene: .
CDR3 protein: CASIKGQDYYGYTF
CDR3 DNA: TGTGCCAGTATAAAGGGTCAGGACTACTATGGCTACACCTTC

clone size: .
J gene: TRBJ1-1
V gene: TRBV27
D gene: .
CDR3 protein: CASSLYGRGNTEAFF
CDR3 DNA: TGTGCCAGCAGTTTATATGGCCGGGGGAACACTGAAGCTTTCTTT

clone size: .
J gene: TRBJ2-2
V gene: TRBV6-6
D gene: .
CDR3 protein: CASSYEGTGELFF
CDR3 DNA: TGTGCCAGCAGTTACGAGGGTACCGGGGAGCTGTTTTTT

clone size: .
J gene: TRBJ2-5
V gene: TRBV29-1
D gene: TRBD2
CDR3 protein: CSVLTPSSGGQETQYF
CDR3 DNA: TGCAGCGTTCTCACTCCATCGTCGGGGGGCCAAGAGACCCAGTACTTC

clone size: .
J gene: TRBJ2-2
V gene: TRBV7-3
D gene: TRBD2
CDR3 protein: CASSPRRGGAAGELFF
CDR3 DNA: TGTGCCAGCAGTCCCCGGCGGGGGGGGGCCGCCGGGGAGCTGTTTTTT

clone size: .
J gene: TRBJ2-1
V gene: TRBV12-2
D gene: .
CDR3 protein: CASRQNRGQAYNEQFF
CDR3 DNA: TGTGCAAGTCGGCAGAACAGGGGGCAAGCCTACAATGAGCAGTTCTTC

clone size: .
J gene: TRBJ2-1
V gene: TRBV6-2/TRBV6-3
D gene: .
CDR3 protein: CASSYSGGSAEQFF
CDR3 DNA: TGTGCCAGCAGTTACTCTGGAGGGTCAGCTGAGCAGTTCTTC

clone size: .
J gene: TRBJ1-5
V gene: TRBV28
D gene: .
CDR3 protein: CASSFSQPQHF
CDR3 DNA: TGTGCCAGCAGTTTCAGTCAGCCCCAGCATTTT

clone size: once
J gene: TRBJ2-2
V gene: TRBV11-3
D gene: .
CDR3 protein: CASSLAAGTGELFF
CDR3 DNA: TGTGCCAGCAGCTTAGCGGCGGGCACCGGGGAGCTGTTTTTT

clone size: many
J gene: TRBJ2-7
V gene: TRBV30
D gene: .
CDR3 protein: CAWSLNEGEQYF
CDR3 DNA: TGTGCCTGGAGTCTCAACGAGGGTGAGCAGTACTTC

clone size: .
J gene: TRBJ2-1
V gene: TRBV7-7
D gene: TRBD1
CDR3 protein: CASSRGPRGLDEQFF
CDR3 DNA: TGTGCTAGCAGCCGTGGTCCCAGGGGGTTGGATGAGCAGTTCTTC

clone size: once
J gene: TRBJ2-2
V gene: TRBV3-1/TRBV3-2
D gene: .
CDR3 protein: CASSQLVEGTGELFF
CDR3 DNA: TGTGCCAGCAGCCAACTCGTGGAGGGAACCGGGGAGCTGTTTTTT

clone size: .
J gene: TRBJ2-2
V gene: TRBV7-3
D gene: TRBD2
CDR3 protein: CASGRRGSNTGELFF
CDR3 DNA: TGTGCCAGCGGCCGGCGGGGGTCGAACACCGGGGAGCTGTTTTTT

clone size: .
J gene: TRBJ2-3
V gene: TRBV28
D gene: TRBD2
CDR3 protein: CASSLSTGLAGTDTQYF
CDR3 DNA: TGTGCCAGCAGTTTATCCACGGGACTAGCGGGCACAGATACGCAGTATTTT

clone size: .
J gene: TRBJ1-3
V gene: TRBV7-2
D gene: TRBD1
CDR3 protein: CASSSQGAQNSGNTIYF
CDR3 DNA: TGTGCCAGCAGCTCTCAGGGGGCGCAGAACTCTGGAAACACCATATATTTT

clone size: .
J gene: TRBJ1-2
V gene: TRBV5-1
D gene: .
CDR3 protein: CASSLEPGVGYGYTF
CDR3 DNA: TGCGCCAGCAGCTTGGAGCCCGGGGTTGGCTATGGCTACACCTTC

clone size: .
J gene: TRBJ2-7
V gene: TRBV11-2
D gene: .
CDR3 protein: CASSRGGAKSSYEQYF
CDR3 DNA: TGTGCCAGCAGCCGAGGGGGTGCGAAAAGCTCCTACGAGCAGTACTTC

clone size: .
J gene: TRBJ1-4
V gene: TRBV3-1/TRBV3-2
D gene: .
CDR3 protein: CASSQGTATINEKLFF
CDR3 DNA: TGTGCCAGCAGCCAAGGGACAGCAACCATTAATGAAAAACTGTTTTTT

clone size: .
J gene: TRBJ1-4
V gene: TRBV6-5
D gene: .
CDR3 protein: CASSYSPGFNEKLFF
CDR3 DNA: TGTGCCAGCAGTTACTCGCCAGGGTTTAATGAAAAACTGTTTTTT

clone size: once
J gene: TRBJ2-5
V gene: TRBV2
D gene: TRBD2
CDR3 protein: CASSAGGRAQETQYF
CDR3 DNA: TGTGCCAGCAGTGCGGGCGGGAGGGCACAAGAGACCCAGTACTTC

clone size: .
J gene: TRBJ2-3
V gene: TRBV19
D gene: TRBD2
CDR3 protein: CASSSASGGGTADTQYF
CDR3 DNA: TGTGCCAGTAGTTCGGCTAGCGGGGGGGGCACCGCAGATACGCAGTATTTT

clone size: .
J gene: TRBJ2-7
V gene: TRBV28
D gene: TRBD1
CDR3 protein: CASSRTGVREQYF
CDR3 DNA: TGTGCCAGCAGTAGGACAGGGGTACGCGAGCAGTACTTC